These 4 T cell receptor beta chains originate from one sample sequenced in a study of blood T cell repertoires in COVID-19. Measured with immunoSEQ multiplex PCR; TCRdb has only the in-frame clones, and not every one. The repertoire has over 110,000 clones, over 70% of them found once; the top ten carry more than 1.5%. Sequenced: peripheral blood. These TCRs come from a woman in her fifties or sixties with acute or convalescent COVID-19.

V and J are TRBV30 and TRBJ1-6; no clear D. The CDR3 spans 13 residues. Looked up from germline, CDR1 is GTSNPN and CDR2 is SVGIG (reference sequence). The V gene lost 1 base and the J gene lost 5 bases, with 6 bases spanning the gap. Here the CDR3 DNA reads TGTGCCTGGAGTGAATCTAATAATTCACCCCTCCACTTT. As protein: CAWSESNNSPLHF. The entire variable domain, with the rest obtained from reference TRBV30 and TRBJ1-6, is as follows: SQTIHQWPATLVQPVGSPLSLECTVEGTSNPNLYWYRQAAGRGLQLLFYSVGIGQISSEVPQNLSASRPQDRQFILSSKKLLLSDSGFYLCAWSESNNSPLHFGNGTRLTVT.

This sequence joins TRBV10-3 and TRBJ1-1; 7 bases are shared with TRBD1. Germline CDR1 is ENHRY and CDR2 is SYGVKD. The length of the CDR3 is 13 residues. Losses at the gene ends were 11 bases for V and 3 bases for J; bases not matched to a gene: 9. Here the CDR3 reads CAARGWTDTEAFF. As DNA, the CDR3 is TGTGCCGCCAGGGGGTGGACGGACACTGAAGCTTTCTTT.

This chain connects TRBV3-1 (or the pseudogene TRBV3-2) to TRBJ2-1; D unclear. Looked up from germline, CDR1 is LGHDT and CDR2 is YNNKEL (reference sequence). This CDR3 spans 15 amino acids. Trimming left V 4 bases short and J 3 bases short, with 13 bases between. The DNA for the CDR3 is TGTGCCAGCAGCCTCCTAGTAGGTGGCTACAATGAGCAGTTCTTC. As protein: CASSLLVGGYNEQFF.

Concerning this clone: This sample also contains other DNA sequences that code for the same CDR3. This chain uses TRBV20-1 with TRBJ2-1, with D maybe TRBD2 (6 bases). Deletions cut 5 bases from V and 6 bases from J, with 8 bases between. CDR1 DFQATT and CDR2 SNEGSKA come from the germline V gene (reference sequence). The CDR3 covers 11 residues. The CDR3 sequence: CSAGSGNEQFF. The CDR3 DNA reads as TGCAGTGCTGGTAGCGGCAATGAGCAGTTCTTC.